Listed here is a single T cell receptor (beta chain). This specimen comes from a study of blood T cells in healthy people across ages. A second about 7 to 11 cycle PCR used barcoded and J-beta primers. In TCRdb, the 5' RACE reads were re-called with MiXCR into one record per CDR3 protein. Of roughly 1,100,000 distinct CDR3 sequences in the sample, under 30% were seen once. Germline lookup yields CDR1 MNHEY and CDR2 SVGAGI. The CDR3 is made up of 13 amino acids. The data also belong to a second study, concerning T cells of mothers and their children.

This sequence was found in a girl aged 2 to 9 in good health. The J gene is TRBJ2-5, the V gene TRBV6-5, with 7 bases aligning to TRBD1. Judging by the DNA end, TRBJ2-7 fits better; the J call may be wrong. The sample comprised blood. The CDR3 here is CASTRGPLYEQYF. The CDR3 DNA is TGTGCCAGCACTAGGGGGCCCCTCTACGAGCAGTACTTC.